A single sample gave rise to the 12 T cell receptor beta chains below, sequenced in a study of blood T cell repertoires in COVID-19. Repertoires were generated with immunoSEQ multiplex PCR, while TCRdb's copy carries only in-frame clones and drops some. The top ten hold approximately 5.4% of the sample, which has approximately 300,000 clones, roughly 87% seen once. The sample taken for sequencing was PBMCs or T cells enriched from blood (not recorded which). All receptors come from a woman aged 30 to 39 who had recovered from COVID-19.

In nucleotides, the CDR3 is TGTGCCAGCAGCGCAAACAGGGGCTCCCCCACAGATACGCAGTATTTT. Translation gives CASSANRGSPTDTQYF. The gene calls are TRBV5-4 and TRBJ2-3; 7 bases are a match to TRBD1. Germline loops: CDR1 SGHNT, CDR2 YYREEE (reference sequence). V lost 4 bases, J lost 2 bases, and 10 bases stayed unmatched. The CDR3 covers 16 residues.

The J gene is TRBJ2-3, the V gene TRBV7-3, with D uncertain. The CDR3 has 14 residues. The germline gives CDR1 SGHTA, CDR2 FQGTGA. The germline V and J ends were trimmed by 3 bases and 6 bases, with 13 bases remaining between them. The CDR3 reads CASSLFSRGDTQYF. The CDR3 DNA reads TGTGCCAGCAGCTTGTTTAGCCGTGGGGATACGCAGTATTTT.

This sequence joins TRBV11-2 and TRBJ1-1; D is uncertain. Germline values: CDR1 SGHAT, CDR2 FQNNGV. The CDR3 has 13 residues. The V and J ends lost 3 bases and 7 bases respectively, with 12 bases between them. The CDR3 here is CASSFVSIGEAFF. Written as DNA, the CDR3 is TGTGCCAGCAGCTTTGTTTCGATCGGTGAAGCTTTCTTT.

The chain employs TRBV23-1 and TRBJ1-1; 8 bases fit TRBD1. TRBV23-1 is filed as an ORF, its function uncertain. V trimming: 7 bases; J trimming: 0 bases; junction bases outside the gene matches: 10. The CDR3 totals 16 residues. The CDR3 DNA is TGCGCCAGCACTATCACCAAGACAGGGGTGAACACTGAAGCTTTCTTT. Amino acids: CASTITKTGVNTEAFF.

This clone came up a few times. The V call is TRBV6-2 or TRBV6-3, the J call TRBJ1-1, with a weak D call TRBD1 (5 bases). V lost 5 bases, J lost 5 bases, and 9 bases lay in between. Germline CDR1 reads MNHEY; CDR2 reads SVGEGT. The CDR3 spans 12 residues. The CDR3 loop reads CASSRQSTEAFF. CDR3 in DNA: TGTGCCAGCAGTCGACAGTCAACTGAAGCTTTCTTT.

The V and J genes are TRBV5-1 and TRBJ1-1; D possibly corresponds to TRBD1 (6 bases). V shed 4 bases and J shed 3 bases, with 13 bases lying between them. Germline V gives CDR1 SGHRS, CDR2 YFSETQ. The CDR3 contains 14 residues. CDR3 nucleotides: TGCGCCAGCAGCCACGGGACATGGGACACTGAAGCTTTCTTT. Translating it yields CASSHGTWDTEAFF.

This sequence joins TRBV5-4 and TRBJ2-7; D unresolved. V was pared by 3 bases and J by 2 bases, with 15 bases between. The V gene's germline CDR1 is SGHNT and CDR2 YYREEE (reference sequence). This CDR3 is 15 amino acids long. CDR3: CASSSFPGPPYEQYF. The CDR3 nucleotides read TGTGCCAGCAGCTCGTTCCCAGGTCCCCCCTACGAGCAGTACTTC.

V and J are TRBV24-1 and TRBJ2-3; D is possibly TRBD1 (6 bases). CDR3 length: 15 residues. The germline V and J ends were trimmed by 4 bases and 5 bases, with 15 bases remaining between them. Per germline, CDR1 KGHDR and CDR2 SFDVKD. CDR3 nucleotide sequence: TGTGCCACCAGTGACCCGATGACAGGAAAAGATACGCAGTATTTT. Translation: CATSDPMTGKDTQYF.

V is TRBV2 and J is TRBJ2-7; TRBD1 matches 9 bases. This CDR3 has 15 amino acids. Germline loops: CDR1 SNHLY, CDR2 FYNNEI. J gave up 3 bases and V 8 bases, and 11 bases lay outside the gene matches. DNA for the CDR3: TGTGCCAGCTTGTTCGGGACAGGGCGATTCTACGAGCAGTACTTC. It encodes CASLFGTGRFYEQYF.

This chain links TRBV5-4 with TRBJ1-2; tentatively, D is TRBD1 (6 bases). V was cut by 0 bases and J by 4 bases, with 16 bases left in between. CDR3 length: 16 amino acids. CDR1 and CDR2 (germline): SGHNT, YYREEE (reference sequence). This CDR3 is CASSLEVVGAGYGYTF. The DNA for the CDR3 is TGTGCCAGCAGCTTGGAGGTGGTGGGGGCAGGCTATGGCTACACCTTC. The full variable domain, in which reference TRBV5-4 and TRBJ1-2 provide the parts outside the CDR3, is ETGVTQSPTHLIKTRGQQVTLRCSSQSGHNTVSWYQQALGQGPQFIFQYYREEENGRGNFPPRFSGLQFPNYSSELNVNALELDDSALYLCASSLEVVGAGYGYTFGSGTRLTVV.

V and J are TRBV5-1 and TRBJ2-5, with 7 bases that match TRBD2. V shed 7 bases, J shed 4 bases, and the junction held 4 bases outside the gene matches. The CDR3 runs 12 residues. Germline V gene lookup returns CDR1 SGHRS and CDR2 YFSETQ. CDR3 amino acids: CASSSGGETQYF. The CDR3 DNA sequence: TGCGCCAGCTCCTCGGGAGGAGAGACCCAGTACTTC.

The chain carries TRBV7-3 and TRBJ2-1; TRBD2 agrees at 12 bases. CDR1 is SGHTA, CDR2 FQGTGA, per germline. The CDR3 covers 16 residues. Trimming cost V 5 bases and J 9 bases; bases outside gene matches: 11. This chain's CDR3 is CASSLHLAGGPGEQFF. The DNA for the CDR3 is TGTGCCAGCAGCCTCCATCTAGCGGGGGGGCCGGGTGAGCAGTTCTTC.